A selection of T cell receptor beta chains follows, all from one sample in a study of blood T cell repertoires in COVID-19. Using immunoSEQ multiplex PCR, the repertoire was profiled, and TCRdb retains in-frame clones only, with some absent. The sample has about 250,000 clones; approximately 91% are singletons. The specimen sequenced was peripheral blood. Receptors were obtained from a woman aged 40 to 49 who had recovered from COVID-19. Both conserved end residues are part of each CDR3. Fields, in order: CDR3 length, J gene, clone size, V gene, CDR3 protein. Size values are once, few and many counts, or a class for expanded clones, and some rows have none.

15 | TRBJ2-1 | - | TRBV7-6 | CASSLSLAGNNEQFF
13 | TRBJ1-1 | - | TRBV3-1/TRBV3-2 | CASSQATGLRAFF
15 | TRBJ2-7 | - | TRBV7-6 | CASSSPRDNSYEQYF
16 | TRBJ1-6 | - | TRBV27 | CASRPNWRAYNSPLHF
16 | TRBJ1-2 | - | TRBV10-3 | CAISESIHGTGVGYTF
17 | TRBJ2-4 | - | TRBV18 | CASSLQTGTGAKNIQYF
14 | TRBJ2-2 | - | TRBV19 | CASSGYSNTGELFF
13 | TRBJ2-5 | - | TRBV5-6 | CASSLGSGGTQYF
16 | TRBJ1-4 | - | TRBV7-8 | CASSLGYRGGNEKLFF
14 | TRBJ1-5 | once | TRBV2 | CASSWTGSNQPQHF
16 | TRBJ2-3 | - | TRBV4-2 | CASSLGAGAQKDTQYF
14 | TRBJ2-3 | - | TRBV6-5 | CASSYPFAGDTQYF
13 | TRBJ1-2 | - | TRBV6-6 | CASSYFQGTGYTF
16 | TRBJ1-2 | - | TRBV3-1/TRBV3-2 | CASSRGTGVRVYGYTF
15 | TRBJ2-7 | - | TRBV7-2 | CASSSLPGTGYEQYF
16 | TRBJ2-1 | - | TRBV4-3 | CASSLGTGGSYNEQFF
12 | TRBJ1-2 | - | TRBV5-5 | CASSPGEEGYTF
12 | TRBJ2-7 | once | TRBV6-5 | CASRPPGGEQYF
19 | TRBJ2-6 | - | TRBV7-8 | CASSLTVLQGLSGANVLTF
12 | TRBJ2-3 | - | TRBV7-9 | CASSPSADTQYF